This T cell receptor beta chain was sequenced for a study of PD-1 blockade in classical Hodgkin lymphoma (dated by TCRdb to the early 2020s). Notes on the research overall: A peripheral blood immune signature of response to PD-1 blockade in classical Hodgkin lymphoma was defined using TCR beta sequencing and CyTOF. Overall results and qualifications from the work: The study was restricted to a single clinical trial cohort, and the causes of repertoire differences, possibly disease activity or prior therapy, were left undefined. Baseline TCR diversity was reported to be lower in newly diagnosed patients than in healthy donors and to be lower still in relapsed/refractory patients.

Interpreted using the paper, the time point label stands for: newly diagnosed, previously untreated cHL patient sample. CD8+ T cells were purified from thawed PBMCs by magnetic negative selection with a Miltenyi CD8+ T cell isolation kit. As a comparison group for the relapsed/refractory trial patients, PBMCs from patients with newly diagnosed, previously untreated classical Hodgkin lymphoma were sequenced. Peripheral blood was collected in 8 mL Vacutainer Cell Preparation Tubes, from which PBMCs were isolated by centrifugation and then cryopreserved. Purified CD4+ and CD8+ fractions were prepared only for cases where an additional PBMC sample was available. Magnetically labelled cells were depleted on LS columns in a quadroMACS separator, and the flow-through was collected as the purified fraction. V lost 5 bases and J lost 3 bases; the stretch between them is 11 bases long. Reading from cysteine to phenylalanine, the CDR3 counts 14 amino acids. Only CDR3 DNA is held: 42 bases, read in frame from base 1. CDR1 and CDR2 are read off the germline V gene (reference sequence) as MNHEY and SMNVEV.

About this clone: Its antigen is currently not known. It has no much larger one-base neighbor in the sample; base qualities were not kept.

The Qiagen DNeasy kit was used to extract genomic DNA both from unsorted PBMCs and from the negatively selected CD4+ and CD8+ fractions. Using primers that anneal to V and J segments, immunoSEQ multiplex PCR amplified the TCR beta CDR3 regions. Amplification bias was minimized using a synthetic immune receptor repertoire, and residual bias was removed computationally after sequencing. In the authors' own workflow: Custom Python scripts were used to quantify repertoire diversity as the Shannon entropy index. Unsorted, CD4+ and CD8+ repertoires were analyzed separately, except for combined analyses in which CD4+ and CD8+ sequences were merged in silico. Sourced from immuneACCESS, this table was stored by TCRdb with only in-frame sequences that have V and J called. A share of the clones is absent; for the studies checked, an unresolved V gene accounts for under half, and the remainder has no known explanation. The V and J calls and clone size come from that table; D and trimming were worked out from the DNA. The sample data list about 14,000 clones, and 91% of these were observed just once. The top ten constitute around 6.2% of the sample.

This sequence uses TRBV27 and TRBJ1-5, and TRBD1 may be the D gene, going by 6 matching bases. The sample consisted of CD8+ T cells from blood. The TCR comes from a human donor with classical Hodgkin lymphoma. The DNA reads TGTGCCAGCAGTATGACAGGTTTCAATCAGCCCCAGCATTTT. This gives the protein CASSMTGFNQPQHF.